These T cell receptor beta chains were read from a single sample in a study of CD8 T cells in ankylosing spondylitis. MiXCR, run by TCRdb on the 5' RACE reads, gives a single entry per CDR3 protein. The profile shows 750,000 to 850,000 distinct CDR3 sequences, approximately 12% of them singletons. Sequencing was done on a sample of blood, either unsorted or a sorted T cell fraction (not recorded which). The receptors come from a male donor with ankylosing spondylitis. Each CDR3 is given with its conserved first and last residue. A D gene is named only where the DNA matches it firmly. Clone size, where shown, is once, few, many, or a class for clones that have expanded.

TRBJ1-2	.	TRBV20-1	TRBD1	TGCAGTGCTAGCTGGACAGGACTATATGGCTACACCTTC	CSASWTGLYGYTF
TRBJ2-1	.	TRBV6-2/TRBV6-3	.	TGTGCCAGCAGTTCTCAATTTGGGGGGCACTTCAACAATGAGCAGTTCTTC	CASSSQFGGHFNNEQFF
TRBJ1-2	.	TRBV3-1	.	TGTGCCAGCAGCCAAGGCCCACAGGGCCTCTATGGCTACACCTTC	CASSQGPQGLYGYTF
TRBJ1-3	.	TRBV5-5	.	TGTGCCAGCAGCTTGCGTCAAGCTGGAAACACCATATATTTT	CASSLRQAGNTIYF
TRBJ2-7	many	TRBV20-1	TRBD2	TGCAGTGCTAGAAGCGGGAGGATCCCCTACGAGCAGTACTTC	CSARSGRIPYEQYF
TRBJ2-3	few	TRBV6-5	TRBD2	TGTGCCAGCAGTTCACGACTAGCGCCAGATACGCAGTATTTT	CASSSRLAPDTQYF
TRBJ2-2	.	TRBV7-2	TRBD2	TGTGCCAGCAGCCCTGGACTAGCGGGAGACGGGGAGCTGTTTTTT	CASSPGLAGDGELFF
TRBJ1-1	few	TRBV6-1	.	TGTGCCAGCAGTCGATGGGCCAAGGGAACTGAAGCTTTCTTT	CASSRWAKGTEAFF
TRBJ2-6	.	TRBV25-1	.	TGTGCCAGCAGTGATGTGGGGTCGGCCCCTGGGGCCAACGTCCTGACTTTC	CASSDVGSAPGANVLTF
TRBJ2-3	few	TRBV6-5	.	TGTGCCAGCAGTTACTCTAGCGTAACTAGCACAGATACGCAGTATTTT	CASSYSSVTSTDTQYF
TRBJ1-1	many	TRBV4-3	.	TGCGCCAGCAGCCAAGGATTTGGGACTGAAGCTTTCTTT	CASSQGFGTEAFF
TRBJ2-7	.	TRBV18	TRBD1	TGTGCCAGCTCACCGGGGACAGATCGCTACGAGCAGTACTTC	CASSPGTDRYEQYF
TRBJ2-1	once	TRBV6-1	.	TGTGCCAGCAGAACCCTGTCTAGCCGGACTGACAATGAGCAGTTCTTC	CASRTLSSRTDNEQFF
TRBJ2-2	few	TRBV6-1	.	TGTGCCAGCAGTCCTAGGCGAACCGGGGAGCTGTTTTTT	CASSPRRTGELFF
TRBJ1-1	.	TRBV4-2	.	TGTGCCAGCAGCCCAGGTGGGGTCGGAAACACTGAAGCTTTCTTT	CASSPGGVGNTEAFF
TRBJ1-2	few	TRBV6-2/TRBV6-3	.	TGTGCCAGCACCACCGAACGGGGCTACTACACCTTC	CASTTERGYYTF
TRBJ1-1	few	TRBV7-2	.	TGTGCCAGCAGGGCTACTGGAATTCCGAACACTGAAGCTTTCTTT	CASRATGIPNTEAFF
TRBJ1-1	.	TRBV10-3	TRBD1	TGTGCCATCAGTCGGGACAGGGGATCCACTGAAGCTTTCTTT	CAISRDRGSTEAFF
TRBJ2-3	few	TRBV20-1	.	TGCAGTGCTAGAGATTCTGGTTCCGGGACAGATACGCAGTATTTT	CSARDSGSGTDTQYF
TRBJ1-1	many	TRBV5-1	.	TGCGCCAGCAGCTTGCGAGTTTGGACTGAAGCTTTCTTT	CASSLRVWTEAFF
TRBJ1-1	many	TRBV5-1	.	TGCGCCAGCAGCGAAGGCCCGCCGGGCACTGAAGCTTTCTTT	CASSEGPPGTEAFF
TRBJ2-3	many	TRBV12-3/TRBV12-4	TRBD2	TGTGCCAGCAGTTCCGGACTAGCGGGGGTCACAGATACGCAGTATTTT	CASSSGLAGVTDTQYF
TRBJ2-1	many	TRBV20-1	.	TGCAGTGCTAGAGGAAGACGCAATGAGCAGTTCTTC	CSARGRRNEQFF
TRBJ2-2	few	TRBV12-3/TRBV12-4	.	TGTGCCAGCAGTTTAATGGGGGGATTGAACACCGGGGAGCTGTTTTTT	CASSLMGGLNTGELFF
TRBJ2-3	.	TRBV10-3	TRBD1	TGTGCCATCAGTGGAAAAGGGACAGGTCAGGGGCAGTATTTT	CAISGKGTGQGQYF
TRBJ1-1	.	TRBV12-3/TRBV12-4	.	TGTGCCAGCAGTGAGGGAGCACGGAACACTGAAGCTTTCTTT	CASSEGARNTEAFF
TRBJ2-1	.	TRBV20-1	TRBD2	TGCAGTGCTGGGGGACTAGCGATTATGAATGAGCAGTTCTTC	CSAGGLAIMNEQFF
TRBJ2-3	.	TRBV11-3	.	TGTGCCAGCAGCGCGAGACAGGGAGGCCCGGCTGATACGCAGTATTTT	CASSARQGGPADTQYF
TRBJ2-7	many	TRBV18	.	TGTGCCAGCTCAGGGGGCTCCTACGAGCAGTACTTC	CASSGGSYEQYF
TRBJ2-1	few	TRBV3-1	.	TGTGCCAGCAGCCTAGCGACGCCCACCGGGGATGAGCAGTTCTTC	CASSLATPTGDEQFF
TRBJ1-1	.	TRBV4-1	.	TGCGCCAGCAGCCAAGTCAGGGAGAACACTGAAGCTTTCTTT	CASSQVRENTEAFF
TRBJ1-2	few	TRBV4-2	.	TGTGCCAGCAGTGTCAGTGGGGGGAACTATGGCTACACCTTC	CASSVSGGNYGYTF
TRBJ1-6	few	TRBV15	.	TGTGCCACCAGCAGAGACAGGGCGGAAGGATCACCCCTCCACTTT	CATSRDRAEGSPLHF
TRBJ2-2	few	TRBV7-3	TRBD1	TGTGCCAGCAGCTTAGGGGACAGCACCGGGGAGCTGTTTTTT	CASSLGDSTGELFF
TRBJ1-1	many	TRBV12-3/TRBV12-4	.	TGTGCCAGCAGCCGTAGCGGGGGAGCTGAAGCTTTCTTT	CASSRSGGAEAFF
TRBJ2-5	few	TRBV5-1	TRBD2	TGCGCCAGCAGCACCGGGACTAGCGGGCTAGCAGAGACCCAGTACTTC	CASSTGTSGLAETQYF
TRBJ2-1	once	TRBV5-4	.	TGTGCCAGCAGACCCGGGCCTGACTACAATGAGCAGTTCTTC	CASRPGPDYNEQFF
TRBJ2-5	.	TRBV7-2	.	TGTGCCAGCAGCTTGGGACGGCCCCGAGCCCAGTACTTC	CASSLGRPRAQYF
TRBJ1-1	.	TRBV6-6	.	TGTGCCAGCAGTTACGCGTTCACCACTGAAGCTTTCTTT	CASSYAFTTEAFF
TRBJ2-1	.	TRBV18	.	TGTGCCAGCTCACCACGGATGGGGCCCTCCAATGAGCAGTTCTTC	CASSPRMGPSNEQFF
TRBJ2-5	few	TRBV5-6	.	TGTGCCAGCAGCTTGTTGATAGGGGTGGGTCTAGAGACCCAGTACTTC	CASSLLIGVGLETQYF
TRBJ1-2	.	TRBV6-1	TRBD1	TGTGCCAGCACCCGGGACAGGACTTACTATGGCTACACCTTC	CASTRDRTYYGYTF
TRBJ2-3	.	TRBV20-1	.	TGCAGTGCTTCGGACGGCTACACAGATACGCAGTATTTT	CSASDGYTDTQYF
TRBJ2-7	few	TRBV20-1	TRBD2	TGCAGTGCGTGTTTGGTAGCGGGAGCCTACGAGCAGTACTTC	CSACLVAGAYEQYF
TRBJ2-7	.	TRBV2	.	TGTGCCAGCAGTGAAGAGGGGGGGCAGTACTTC	CASSEEGGQYF